The present T cell receptor (beta chain) was sequenced within a study of T cell repertoires in cytomegalovirus infection. Across the study: In public TCR beta signatures, there were indications of both CMV infection and matching HLA type.

TCRdb independently ran MiXCR on the reads; one entry per CDR3 protein. This sample has roughly 120,000 distinct CDR3 sequences, with about 31% found just once. Concerning this clonotype: Its antigen remains unknown.

Whole-study results and caveats: Dominating the ex vivo response were TCR beta clonotypes that were CMV-specific and HLA-C-restricted. Identification of carriers of CMV plus the relevant HLA was achieved through cumulative public TCR beta family frequency.

Trimming removed 6 bases from V and 4 bases from J; junction bases left unmatched: 10. CDR3 length: 16 residues. Germline V lookup: CDR1 MNHEY, CDR2 SVGAGI. The J gene is TRBJ1-5, the V gene TRBV6-5; TRBD1 agrees at 9 bases. The specimen was CD8+ T cells from cultured PBMCs, collected from culture after CMV antigen stimulation. This receptor was obtained from a human donor in good health (CMV status not recorded). Some clones in this sample may be carry-over from other donors' samples. The CDR3 sequence: CASSQRRDRGNQPQHF. In DNA, the CDR3 is TGTGCCAGCAGCCAGCGAAGAGACAGGGGGAATCAGCCCCAGCATTTT.